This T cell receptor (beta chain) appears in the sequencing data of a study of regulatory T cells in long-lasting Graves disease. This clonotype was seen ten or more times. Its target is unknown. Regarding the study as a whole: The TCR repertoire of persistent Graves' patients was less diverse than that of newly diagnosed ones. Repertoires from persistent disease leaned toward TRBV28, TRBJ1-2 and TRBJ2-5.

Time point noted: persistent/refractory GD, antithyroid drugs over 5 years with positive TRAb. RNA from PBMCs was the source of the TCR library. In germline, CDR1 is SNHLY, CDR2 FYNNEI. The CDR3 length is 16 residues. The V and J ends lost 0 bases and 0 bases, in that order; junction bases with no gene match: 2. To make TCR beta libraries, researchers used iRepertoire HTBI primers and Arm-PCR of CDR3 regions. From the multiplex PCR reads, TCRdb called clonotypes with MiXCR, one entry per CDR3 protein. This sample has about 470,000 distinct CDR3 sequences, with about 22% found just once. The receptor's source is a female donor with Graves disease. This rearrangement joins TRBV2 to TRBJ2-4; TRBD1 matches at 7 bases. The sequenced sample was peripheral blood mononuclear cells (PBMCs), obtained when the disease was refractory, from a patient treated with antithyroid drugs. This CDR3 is CASSEAQGVAKNIQYF. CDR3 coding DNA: TGTGCCAGCAGTGAAGCGCAGGGGGTAGCCAAAAACATTCAGTACTTC.